This T cell receptor beta chain is drawn from a study of shared clonotypes between healthy human individuals. Deep was the level at which the assay was run. In the authors' methods: For the immunoSEQ data, sequences were junction-only without quality scores, so filtering differed. The assay was immunoSEQ multiplex PCR, and TCRdb's table has in-frame clones only and misses some. Clone size and V and J calls were adopted from that table, with D and trimming inferred from the DNA. The table has 2 million to 3 million clones, 93% seen once. The V gene end was trimmed by 5 bases and the J gene end by 0 bases; junction bases not matched to a gene: 14. CDR3 length: 18 amino acids. From germline, CDR1 is MNHEY and CDR2 SMNVEV (reference sequence).

This TCR came from a man aged 18 to 29 in good health. Some clones in this sample may be carry-over from other donors' samples. V usage is TRBV27 and J usage is TRBJ2-7; 9 nucleotides align to TRBD2. Sequenced input: naive CD4+ T cells from PBMCs. Subset given: CD45RA+ positively selected. CDR3 in DNA: TGTGCCAGCAGTCCGACCTTCGGGAGCGGGAGGAGCTCCTACGAGCAGTACTTC. Amino acid sequence: CASSPTFGSGRSSYEQYF.